Listed below are T cell receptor beta chains from one sample, sequenced in a study of shared clonotypes between healthy human individuals. Using immunoSEQ multiplex PCR, the repertoire was profiled, and TCRdb retains in-frame clones only, with some absent. The sample lists 2.3 million or so clones, 80% to 95% occurring once. The sample was naive CD4+ T cells from PBMCs. The receptors shown here come from a man between 18 and 35 years old in good health. Some clones in this sample may be carry-over from other donors' samples. Each CDR3 is given with its conserved first and last residue. A D gene is named only where the DNA matches it firmly. Not all rows give a size; the values are once, few, many and, for expanded clones, a class.

j_call	d_call	v_call	clone_size	cdr3_nt	cdr3_aa
TRBJ1-3	-	TRBV18	-	TGTGCCAGCTCCAGGGAGTCTGGAAACACCATATATTTT	CASSRESGNTIYF
TRBJ2-7	-	TRBV19	-	TGTGCCAGTAGTTTTTCTAGCGCCCGTACCTACGAGCAGTACTTC	CASSFSSARTYEQYF
TRBJ1-1	TRBD1	TRBV15	-	TGTGCCACCAGCACACTACAGGGGGGACGCGCTGAAGCTTTCTTT	CATSTLQGGRAEAFF
TRBJ2-1	TRBD2	TRBV5-1	-	TGCGCCAGCAGTTTACCCGGGACTAGTGATTGGGATGAGCAGTTCTTC	CASSLPGTSDWDEQFF
TRBJ2-4	TRBD2	TRBV4-1	-	TGCGCCAGCAGCCAAGATTATCCGGCGGGAGGTTTTCTCAAAAACATTCAGTACTTC	CASSQDYPAGGFLKNIQYF
TRBJ1-2	-	TRBV4-3	-	TGCGCCAGCAGCCAAGAGAGGACTGACTATGGCTACACCTTC	CASSQERTDYGYTF
TRBJ2-3	-	TRBV28	once	TGTGCCAGCAGTCCCGGACAGCGCACAGATACGCAGTATTTT	CASSPGQRTDTQYF
TRBJ1-1	-	TRBV18	-	TGTGCCAGCTCACCGATTCGGGCAGATATGAACACTGAAGCTTTCTTT	CASSPIRADMNTEAFF
TRBJ1-1	-	TRBV29-1	-	TGCAGCGTTGAAGTCCCGAAAACGAACACTGAAGCTTTCTTT	CSVEVPKTNTEAFF
TRBJ1-5	-	TRBV19	-	TGTGCCAGTAAGGGAAATAAAAATCAGCCCCAGCATTTT	CASKGNKNQPQHF
TRBJ2-2	TRBD1	TRBV5-1	few	TGCGCCAGCAGCTTGGTCCCAGGGGGCACCGGGGAGCTGTTTTTT	CASSLVPGGTGELFF
TRBJ2-5	TRBD2	TRBV7-9	-	TGTGCCAGCAGCCTACGATCCGGGACTAGCGTCGAGACCCAGTACTTC	CASSLRSGTSVETQYF
TRBJ2-3	-	TRBV7-2	-	TGTGCCAGCAGCTTAGCGGGCTCAACAGATACGCAGTATTTT	CASSLAGSTDTQYF
TRBJ1-2	-	TRBV18	-	TGTGCCAGCTCACCCGACACAACCAACTATGGCTACACCTTC	CASSPDTTNYGYTF
TRBJ2-3	TRBD2	TRBV11-2	-	TGTGCCAGCGGAGTAGCGGGAGAGCCCACGGATACGCAGTATTTT	CASGVAGEPTDTQYF
TRBJ2-5	-	TRBV28	-	TGTGCCAGCAGTCCCAACTTTGGCGGTAGAACTGTGCAAGAGACCCAGTACTTC	CASSPNFGGRTVQETQYF
TRBJ2-7	TRBD2	TRBV5-8	-	TGTGCCAGCAGCCTTCCGGGACTAGCGGGAGGCATCTACGAGCAGTACTTC	CASSLPGLAGGIYEQYF
TRBJ2-7	-	TRBV6-1	-	TGTGCCAGCCCTCGGGACAATCTAAGGGGCGAGCAGTACTTC	CASPRDNLRGEQYF
TRBJ1-1	-	TRBV19	-	TGTGCCTCTACGGCCGGGGGCAGGCGTATTCTTATGAACACTGAAGCTTTCTTT	CASTAGGRRILMNTEAFF
TRBJ1-3	-	TRBV27	-	TGTGCCAGCAGGCCGGGGGGTGAAGGTGGAAACACCATATATTTT	CASRPGGEGGNTIYF
TRBJ2-2	TRBD2	TRBV9	-	TGTGCCAGCAGCGTAGGGACTAGGCAGAACACCGGGGAGCTGTTTTTT	CASSVGTRQNTGELFF
TRBJ2-5	-	TRBV7-2	-	TGTGCCAGCAGCCGCCGGGCGCAAGAGACCCAGTACTTC	CASSRRAQETQYF
TRBJ1-5	-	TRBV5-8	-	TGTGCCAGCAGCTTGTCGGGGTCTGGGGGTTATCAGCCCCAGCATTTT	CASSLSGSGGYQPQHF
TRBJ2-5	TRBD1	TRBV7-3	-	TGTGCCAGCAGTCGGGGACAGCAAGAGACCCAGTACTTC	CASSRGQQETQYF
TRBJ1-5	TRBD1	TRBV6-1	-	TGTGCCAGCAGTGAGGGACAGCCGCTTCAGCCCCAGCATTTT	CASSEGQPLQPQHF
TRBJ1-1	-	TRBV6-1	-	TGTGCCAGCAGTGAAGCATTGACCACTGAAGCTTTCTTT	CASSEALTTEAFF
TRBJ2-7	-	TRBV6-5	-	TGTGCCAGCAGACCCGGACGGGTCTACGAGCAGTACTTC	CASRPGRVYEQYF
TRBJ2-7	TRBD1	TRBV5-4	-	TGTGCCAGCAGCTTGGCAGGGACAGGGGGAGTAGCCTACGAGCAGTACTTC	CASSLAGTGGVAYEQYF
TRBJ1-3	-	TRBV7-9	-	TGTGCCAGCAGCTTACTCCCCGGAAACACCATATATTTT	CASSLLPGNTIYF
TRBJ2-5	-	TRBV5-6	-	TGTGCCAGCAGCACCCCAAAAAAGGGGGAGACCCAGTACTTC	CASSTPKKGETQYF
TRBJ2-5	-	TRBV18	-	TGTGCCAGCTCACCACACTACCAAGAGACCCAGTACTTC	CASSPHYQETQYF
TRBJ2-7	-	TRBV18	-	TGTGCCAGCTCACCAAAGCGAGGGGGGACCTTGATCTACGAGCAGTACTTC	CASSPKRGGTLIYEQYF
TRBJ2-7	TRBD1	TRBV14	-	TGTGCCAGCAGCCCGGGACAGGGCCTCTACGAGCAGTACTTC	CASSPGQGLYEQYF
TRBJ2-1	-	TRBV28	once	TGTGCCAGCAGAGTACAGGGAAATGAGCAGTTCTTC	CASRVQGNEQFF
TRBJ2-5	TRBD2	TRBV18	-	TGTGCCAGCTCACAGAGGCGGGAGTCCGTGGAGACCCAGTACTTC	CASSQRRESVETQYF
TRBJ1-2	TRBD1	TRBV28	-	TGTGCCAGCAGTTCTGGGACAGGGGTCTATGGCTACACCTTC	CASSSGTGVYGYTF
TRBJ2-1	TRBD2	TRBV19	-	TGTGCCAGTAGTGCTCTTGGGACTAGCGGGAGGGGGCGCCAGGGGCAGTTCTTC	CASSALGTSGRGRQGQFF
TRBJ1-4	-	TRBV4-1	-	TGCGCCAGCAGCCAAGATCTTTCCCGGGGACGGGAAAAACTGTTTTTT	CASSQDLSRGREKLFF
TRBJ1-1	-	TRBV19	-	TGTGCCAGTAGTATCGACGTTCTGAACACTGAAGCTTTCTTT	CASSIDVLNTEAFF
TRBJ2-5	-	TRBV5-1	-	TGCGCCAGCCCAATATACTCTACGTGGGGAGACGCTAGGATAAAAGAGACCCAGTACTTC	CASPIYSTWGDARIKETQYF
TRBJ1-5	-	TRBV5-1	once	TGCGCCAGCAGCCAGGGCAGCAATCAGCCCCAGCATTTT	CASSQGSNQPQHF
TRBJ2-7	-	TRBV10-1	-	TGCGCCAGCAGCCCCGGGGCGGAGGAGCAGTACTTC	CASSPGAEEQYF
TRBJ1-1	TRBD1	TRBV7-8	-	TGTGCCAGCAGTGACAGGGTAGGGAACACTGAAGCTTTCTTT	CASSDRVGNTEAFF
TRBJ2-3	-	TRBV9	-	TGTGCCAGCAGCATTATTGGCGATAGCACAGATACGCAGTATTTT	CASSIIGDSTDTQYF
TRBJ2-3	TRBD2	TRBV9	-	TGTGCCAGCAGCCCCCGGCTAGCGGGAGTTTCAGATACGCAGTATTTT	CASSPRLAGVSDTQYF
TRBJ2-7	TRBD1	TRBV7-3	-	TGTGCCAGCAGCCCCTGGGGACAGGTGACCTACGAGCAGTACTTC	CASSPWGQVTYEQYF
TRBJ2-7	-	TRBV2	once	TGTGCCAGCAGACGAGCGTACCTATCCTACGAGCAGTACTTC	CASRRAYLSYEQYF